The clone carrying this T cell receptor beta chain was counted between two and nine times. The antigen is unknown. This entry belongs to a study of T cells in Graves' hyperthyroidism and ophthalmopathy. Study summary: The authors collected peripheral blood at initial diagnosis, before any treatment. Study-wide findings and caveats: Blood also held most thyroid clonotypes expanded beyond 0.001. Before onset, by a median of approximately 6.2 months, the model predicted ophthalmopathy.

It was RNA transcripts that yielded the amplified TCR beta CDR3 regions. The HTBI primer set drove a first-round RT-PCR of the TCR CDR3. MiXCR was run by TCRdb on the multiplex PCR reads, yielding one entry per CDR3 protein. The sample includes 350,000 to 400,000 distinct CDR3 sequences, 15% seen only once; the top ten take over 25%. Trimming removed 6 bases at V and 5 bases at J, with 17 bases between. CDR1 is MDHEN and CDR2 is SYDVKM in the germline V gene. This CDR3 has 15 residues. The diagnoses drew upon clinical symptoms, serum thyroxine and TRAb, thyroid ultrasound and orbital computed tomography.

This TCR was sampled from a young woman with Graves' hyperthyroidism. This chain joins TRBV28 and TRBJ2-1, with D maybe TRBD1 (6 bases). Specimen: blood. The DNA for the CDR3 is TGTGCCAGCAGGATCACCGGGACAACAAACAATGAGCAGTTCTTC. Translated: CASRITGTTNNEQFF.